This T cell receptor beta chain came from a study of HIV-infected patients and healthy controls. The germline V gene encodes CDR1 SGHRS and CDR2 YFSETQ. This CDR3 is built from 15 residues. The junction had 4 bases not matched to a gene; V was cut back by 4 bases and J by 0 bases. By share, this clonotype counts as medium-sized. Antiretroviral therapy had run roughly three months, about 14 weeks, before follow-up blood collection. The repertoire came from unfractionated whole blood and reflected all unsorted peripheral T cells. Reverse transcription used around 500 ng RNA and constant-region primers for alpha and beta. Each of the alpha and beta chains got its own library through chain-specific third strand synthesis with indices. Each molecule carried a 12-nucleotide identifier made of two joined random hexamers added before amplification. Each CDR3 protein is one row after TCRdb ran MiXCR on the 5' RACE reads. The data show more than 4,000 distinct CDR3 sequences, 20% to 25% seen once.

The starting material was blood, obtained during antiretroviral therapy. The sequence came from an adult with HIV infection. The V call is TRBV5-1, the J call TRBJ1-3; 7 bases match TRBD1. DNA of the CDR3: TGCGCCAGCAGCAGAGGGACAGACTCTGGAAACACCATATATTTT. As protein: CASSRGTDSGNTIYF.